This paragraph covers one TCR beta chain sequence. The record originates from a study of OX40 agonist ivuxolimab in advanced cancers. The germline V gene has CDR1 SQVTM and CDR2 ANQGSEA. This CDR3 is built from 15 residues. With 1 base clipped from V and 5 bases from J, the junction kept 7 bases outside the gene matches. Method: immunoSEQ multiplex PCR; TCRdb's copy keeps in-frame clones and lacks some. The top ten hold over 25% of the sample, which has about 12,000 clones, roughly three quarters seen once. This sequence was found in an adult with an advanced solid tumor such as melanoma, head and neck, liver or kidney cancer. The source was CD4+ or CD8+ T cells sorted from blood, collected in a trial of the OX40 agonist ivuxolimab. The rearrangement uses TRBV29-1 and TRBJ2-2; 7 positions agree with TRBD1. CDR3 residues: CSVEAETGSTGELFF. The CDR3 DNA is TGCAGCGTTGAAGCCGAGACAGGGAGTACCGGGGAGCTGTTTTTT.